This entry lists 32 T cell receptor beta chains sequenced from one sample in a study of cytotoxic CD8 clonotypes in ibrutinib-treated CLL. Clones were sequenced by immunoSEQ multiplex PCR, and TCRdb holds only the in-frame ones, with some missing. The sample carries under 300,000 clones, more than 70% recorded once. Sample: PBMCs, taken at disease progression, from a patient treated with ibrutinib. The receptors originated from a human donor with chronic lymphocytic leukemia.

The V call is TRBV9, the J call TRBJ2-7; D uncertain. Trimming pared 5 bases from V and 0 bases from J, leaving 9 bases between. The germline V gene has CDR1 SGDLS and CDR2 YYNGEE. This CDR3 has 13 amino acids. CDR3 protein: CASSTASSYEQYF. The CDR3 coding sequence is TGTGCCAGCAGTACAGCTAGCTCCTACGAGCAGTACTTC.

The chain carries TRBV11-3 and TRBJ2-3; D is possibly TRBD2 (6 bases). From germline, CDR1 is SGHNT and CDR2 YENEEA. The germline V and J ends were trimmed by 5 bases and 5 bases, with 17 bases remaining between them. This CDR3 region has 15 residues. This CDR3 is CASSLGRGFGDTQYF. CDR3 in DNA: TGTGCCAGCAGCCTAGGGCGGGGCTTTGGAGATACGCAGTATTTT.

The V gene is TRBV9, the J gene TRBJ2-2; TRBD1 agrees at 7 bases. V lost 3 bases to trimming and J lost 2 bases; unmatched junction nucleotides: 10. Per the germline V gene, CDR1 is SGDLS and CDR2 is YYNGEE. This CDR3 has 17 amino acids. CDR3 nucleotides: TGTGCCAGCAGCGACCCGAGGGACAGTCCAAACACCGGGGAGCTGTTTTTT. Its translation is CASSDPRDSPNTGELFF.

V and J are TRBV5-4 and TRBJ1-6; D might be TRBD1 (6 bases). The length of the CDR3 is 16 residues. The germline CDR1 and CDR2 sequences are SGHNT and YYREEE (reference sequence). V dropped 3 bases and J dropped 7 bases, with 17 bases sitting between them. Here the CDR3 reads CASSSIPGHINSPLHF. As DNA, the CDR3 is TGTGCCAGCAGCTCAATTCCGGGACATATAAATTCACCCCTCCACTTT.

This clone came up once. This chain links TRBV29-1 with TRBJ1-3, with D possibly TRBD1 on 5 matching bases. V was trimmed by 7 bases and J by 3 bases, leaving 13 bases between them. The germline CDR1 and CDR2 sequences are SQVTM and ANQGSEA. This CDR3 spans 13 amino acids. CDR3 residues: CSARRQGGNTIYF. DNA of the CDR3: TGCAGCGCCCGACGGCAGGGTGGAAACACCATATATTTT.

The V gene is TRBV9, the J gene TRBJ2-7; D is unclear. Trimming removed 0 bases from V and 2 bases from J, with 9 bases in between. Germline CDR1 is SGDLS and CDR2 is YYNGEE. The CDR3 length is 14 residues. CDR3 loop: CASSVGDGPYEQYF. As DNA, the CDR3 is TGTGCCAGCAGCGTAGGTGACGGTCCCTACGAGCAGTACTTC. The whole variable domain, remainder taken from reference TRBV9 and TRBJ2-7, is DSGVTQTPKHLITATGQRVTLRCSPRSGDLSVYWYQQSLDQGLQFLIQYYNGEERAKGNILERFSAQQFPDLHSELNLSSLELGDSALYFCASSVGDGPYEQYFGPGTRLTVT.

In DNA, the CDR3 is TGCGCCAGCAGCTGGCCCGGACTAGCTGGGACAGATACGCAGTATTTT. It specifies CASSWPGLAGTDTQYF. The J gene is TRBJ2-3, the V gene TRBV5-1; 8 bases align to TRBD2. Germline CDR1 and CDR2: SGHRS and YFSETQ. The CDR3 has 16 amino acids. Trimming took 3 bases from V and 3 from J; bases not matched to a gene: 9.

Comment on this clone: Other DNA sequences in this sample translate to the same CDR3. The chain employs TRBV6-6 and TRBJ2-7; TRBD1 might be the D (6 bases). Trimming stripped 3 bases from V and 3 bases from J, with 9 bases between. The germline gives CDR1 MNHNY, CDR2 SVGAGI (reference sequence). The length of the CDR3 is 13 residues. CDR3 loop: CASSYSQGYEQYF. CDR3 nucleotides: TGTGCCAGCAGTTATTCACAGGGCTACGAGCAGTACTTC.

V and J are TRBV4-1 and TRBJ1-2; D gene ambiguous. Germline V gene sequence: CDR1 MGHRA, CDR2 YSYEKL. Deletions cut 2 bases from V and 1 base from J, with 11 bases between. The CDR3 consists of 15 residues. The CDR3 loop is CASSQWSLNNYGYTF. The CDR3 coding sequence is TGCGCCAGCAGCCAATGGTCCCTGAATAACTATGGCTACACCTTC.

The chain uses TRBV18 and TRBJ1-5; 8 bases line up with TRBD1. This CDR3 contains 15 residues. The J segment lost 3 bases and the V segment lost 2 bases, leaving 3 bases of the junction unmatched. Germline values: CDR1 KGHSH, CDR2 LQKENI. CDR3 nucleotide sequence: TGTGCCAGCTCACCAGGGACAGGAAACAATCAGCCCCAGCATTTT. It yields the protein CASSPGTGNNQPQHF.

V usage is TRBV25-1 and J usage is TRBJ1-4; D not certain. Trimming took off 5 bases at V and 10 bases at J, with 20 bases between the two ends. The CDR3 covers 15 residues. Germline V gives CDR1 MGHDK, CDR2 SYGVNS. The CDR3 sequence: CASSSTRGIGGKLFF. The CDR3 DNA sequence: TGTGCCAGCAGTTCTACTCGGGGTATCGGAGGAAAACTGTTTTTT.

The chain joins TRBV9 to TRBJ2-1, with 9 bases lining up with TRBD1. This CDR3 has 17 residues. Germline CDR1 and CDR2: SGDLS and YYNGEE. V lost 1 base, J lost 5 bases, and 10 bases stayed unmatched. In nucleotides, the CDR3 is TGTGCCAGCAGCGTACCAATCACAGGGGGCGGGAACAATGAGCAGTTCTTC. It encodes CASSVPITGGGNNEQFF.

This clone was picked up one time. The chain employs TRBV2 and TRBJ2-7; no clear D gene. The CDR3 extends over 11 amino acids. Trimming removed 8 bases at V and 7 bases at J, with 12 bases between. Looked up from germline, CDR1 is SNHLY and CDR2 is FYNNEI. The CDR3 coding sequence is TGTGCCAGCCTTACATGGGAAGAGCAGTACTTC. Encoded protein: CASLTWEEQYF.

The chain links TRBV5-4 to TRBJ2-3, with D perhaps matching TRBD1 or TRBD2 (5 bases each). V was pared by 1 base and J by 8 bases, with 8 bases between. The germline CDR1 and CDR2 sequences are SGHNT and YYREEE (reference sequence). The CDR3 contains 12 residues. The CDR3 loop reads CASSLQGRTQYF. The DNA for the CDR3 is TGTGCCAGCAGCTTGCAGGGACGTACGCAGTATTTT.

CDR3 residues: CAIAGQGGRAGANVLTF. The CDR3 nucleotides are TGTGCCATTGCGGGACAGGGAGGGAGGGCTGGGGCCAACGTCCTGACTTTC. The chain has TRBV10-3 and TRBJ2-6, with 9 bases identical to TRBD1. The CDR3 runs 17 residues. Germline CDR1 reads ENHRY; CDR2 reads SYGVKD. The trim removed 9 bases at V and 2 bases at J, leaving 11 bases unmatched.

The chain employs TRBV7-6 and TRBJ2-7; D is uncertain. Germline lookup yields CDR1 SGHVS and CDR2 FNYEAQ. CDR3 length: 12 residues. V shed 11 bases and J shed 2 bases, with 13 bases lying between them. The CDR3 protein is CACGSTTYEQYF. In DNA form, the CDR3 reads TGTGCCTGCGGCTCAACAACCTACGAGCAGTACTTC.

This clone was recorded a few times. The chain employs TRBV27 and TRBJ1-5; tentative D call: TRBD1 (6 bases). The CDR3 is made up of 15 amino acids. Germline V CDR1 and CDR2: MNHEY, SMNVEV (reference sequence). Trimming left V 6 bases short and J 4 bases short, with 16 bases between. CDR3 nucleotide sequence: TGTGCCAGCAGAGGAACAGGGCTGGGGAATCAGCCCCAGCATTTT. This sequence encodes CASRGTGLGNQPQHF.

This clone occurred a few times. V is TRBV18 and J is TRBJ1-3; D not resolved. Deletions cut 1 base from V and 0 bases from J, with 13 bases between. Germline V CDR1 and CDR2: KGHSH, LQKENI. The CDR3 sequence is 17 residues long. In DNA, the CDR3 is TGTGCCAGCTCACCACGAGGTTTAGGGAACTCTGGAAACACCATATATTTT. Its protein product is CASSPRGLGNSGNTIYF.

The chain uses TRBV6-1 and TRBJ2-7; 9 nucleotides match TRBD2. Germline values: CDR1 MNHNS, CDR2 SASEGT. The V and J ends lost 4 bases and 3 bases, in that order; junction bases with no gene match: 13. CDR3 length equals 17 residues. CDR3: CASSGPGLANSSYEQYF. Here the CDR3 DNA reads TGTGCCAGCAGTGGACCGGGACTAGCCAATTCCAGCTACGAGCAGTACTTC.

For the CDR3, the DNA is TGCGCCAGCAGTCCGGGACTGCAAACCTACGAGCAGTACTTC. Its translation: CASSPGLQTYEQYF. The gene calls are TRBV10-2 and TRBJ2-7; D is perhaps TRBD2 (6 bases). This CDR3 has 14 amino acids. Germline V gives CDR1 WSHSY, CDR2 SAAADI. The ends were cut back, 5 bases at V and 2 bases at J, with 13 bases in the middle.

The chain uses TRBV15 and TRBJ1-5; perhaps TRBD1 as D (5 bases). Germline V gene lookup returns CDR1 LNHNV and CDR2 YYDKDF (reference sequence). The CDR3 extends over 15 amino acids. Between the trimmed V and J ends, which lost 5 bases and 0 bases, there was a span of 11 bases. This CDR3 is CATSGPGRSNQPQHF. For the CDR3, the DNA is TGTGCCACCAGCGGACCGGGGCGTAGCAATCAGCCCCAGCATTTT.

This clone was seen a few times. The chain has TRBV9 and TRBJ2-2, with 7 bases aligning to TRBD1. V shed 4 bases and J 2 bases; nucleotides not matched to a gene: 5. Per germline, CDR1 SGDLS and CDR2 YYNGEE. The CDR3 has 15 residues. CDR3 sequence: CASSSGTANTGELFF. In DNA form, the CDR3 reads TGTGCCAGCAGCTCGGGGACAGCAAACACCGGGGAGCTGTTTTTT.

This rearrangement joins TRBV7-6 to TRBJ2-7; TRBD2 matches 7 bases. This CDR3 is 13 amino acids long. V shed 4 bases and J 6 bases; nucleotides not matched to a gene: 6. CDR1 is SGHVS and CDR2 is FNYEAQ in the germline V gene. The CDR3 spells CASSSISGGEQYF. The CDR3 coding sequence is TGTGCCAGCAGCTCAATATCGGGGGGCGAGCAGTACTTC.

This clone was seen only once. V usage is TRBV6-5 and J usage is TRBJ2-7, with D hard to call. This CDR3 has 16 amino acids. The V end lost 0 bases, the J end lost 2 bases, and 14 bases lay between the germline ends. Per the germline V gene, CDR1 is MNHEY and CDR2 is SVGAGI. CDR3: CASSYSNYLTPYEQYF. DNA for the CDR3: TGTGCCAGCAGTTACTCGAACTACCTAACGCCCTACGAGCAGTACTTC.

V usage is TRBV7-6 and J usage is TRBJ2-3; 7 nucleotides align to TRBD1. This CDR3 spans 19 amino acids. The germline V gene encodes CDR1 SGHVS and CDR2 FNYEAQ. Unmatched junction bases numbered 13, after V lost 0 bases and J lost 1 base. CDR3: CASSLAPNWRTGGTDTQYF. The CDR3 nucleotides read TGTGCCAGCAGCTTAGCGCCTAACTGGCGGACAGGCGGCACAGATACGCAGTATTTT.

The J gene is TRBJ2-7, the V gene TRBV5-1; TRBD2 matches at 7 bases. There are 13 residues in the CDR3. Trimming at V came to 4 bases and at J to 3 bases, leaving 4 bases not matched to a gene. Germline lookup yields CDR1 SGHRS and CDR2 YFSETQ. The CDR3 nucleotides are TGCGCCAGCAGCGGCGGGGGTTTCTACGAGCAGTACTTC. It is translated as CASSGGGFYEQYF.

The chain links TRBV5-6 to TRBJ1-2, with 9 bases matching TRBD1. Germline V lookup: CDR1 SGHDT, CDR2 YYEEEE. This CDR3 has 15 residues. V trimming: 4 bases; J trimming: 12 bases; junction bases outside the gene matches: 16. For the CDR3, the DNA is TGTGCCAGCAGCGGATACCACCGGGACAGGGTTCAAAACACCTTC. It encodes CASSGYHRDRVQNTF.

The genes are TRBV7-9 and TRBJ2-4; the match to TRBD2 covers 7 bases. Trimming at V came to 0 bases and at J to 0 bases, leaving 8 bases not matched to a gene. The germline V gene encodes CDR1 SEHNR and CDR2 FQNEAQ (reference sequence). The CDR3 has 18 amino acids. CDR3: CASSLAASGALAKNIQYF. The DNA for the CDR3 is TGTGCCAGCAGCTTAGCGGCTAGCGGAGCGCTAGCCAAAAACATTCAGTACTTC.

This clone was seen once. V is TRBV10-3 and J is TRBJ2-7; unclear D gene. This CDR3 contains 14 residues. CDR1 and CDR2 (germline): ENHRY, SYGVKD. The V gene lost 7 bases and the J gene lost 9 bases, with 22 bases spanning the gap. CDR3 region: CAITPEQSMLLQYF. CDR3 coding DNA: TGTGCCATCACGCCCGAACAATCCATGTTATTGCAGTACTTC.

This chain connects TRBV5-1 to TRBJ2-7, with 11 bases that match TRBD1. V lost 4 bases and J lost 4; bases outside the gene matches: 10. This CDR3 spans 16 amino acids. Looked up from germline, CDR1 is SGHRS and CDR2 is YFSETQ. The CDR3 spells CASSQPTGTGGYEQYF. The CDR3, as DNA: TGCGCCAGCAGCCAACCAACCGGGACAGGGGGTTACGAGCAGTACTTC.

The genes are TRBV19 and TRBJ2-5; 9 bases are shared with TRBD1. The CDR3 runs 17 residues. After removal of 3 bases from V and 3 bases from J, the junction contained 11 bases not matched to a gene. From germline, CDR1 is LNHDA and CDR2 SQIVND (reference sequence). CDR3 coding DNA: TGTGCCAGTAGTATCGGTCTGGGGACAGGGCTCGAAGAGACCCAGTACTTC. This translates into CASSIGLGTGLEETQYF.

This clone was counted a few times. The genes are TRBV7-9 and TRBJ2-7, with 7 bases matching TRBD2. Trimming at V came to 8 bases and at J to 2 bases, leaving 6 bases not matched to a gene. The CDR3 loop spans 13 amino acids. The germline gives CDR1 SEHNR, CDR2 FQNEAQ (reference sequence). This CDR3 is CASRGDYTYEQYF. For the CDR3, the DNA is TGTGCCAGCCGGGGGGATTACACCTACGAGCAGTACTTC. The whole variable domain, filled in from reference TRBV7-9 and TRBJ2-7, reads DTGVSQNPRHKITKRGQNVTFRCDPISEHNRLYWYRQTLGQGPEFLTYFQNEAQLEKSRLLSDRFSAERPKGSFSTLEIQRTEQGDSAMYLCASRGDYTYEQYFGPGTRLTVT.